This entry lists 27 T cell receptor beta chains sequenced from one sample in a study of shared clonotypes between healthy human individuals. As defined, naive CD8 cells were CD45RO-negative and positively selected for CCR7, with terminally differentiated effector memory CD45RA+ cells excluded. Method: immunoSEQ multiplex PCR; TCRdb's copy keeps in-frame clones and lacks some. The sample has roughly 2 million clones; about 95% are singletons. Sequencing was performed on naive CD8+ T cells sorted from blood. The receptors here all came from a man in his late teens or twenties in good health.

Details on this clone: This same CDR3 is encoded by further DNA sequences in the sample. The V and J genes are TRBV7-9 and TRBJ2-3; D is ambiguous. Trimming stripped 5 bases from V and 3 bases from J, with 9 bases between. The CDR3 sequence is 13 residues long. Looked up from germline, CDR1 is SEHNR and CDR2 is FQNEAQ (reference sequence). In DNA form, the CDR3 reads TGTGCCAGCAGCCTCCTCGGGACAGATACGCAGTATTTT. Translation gives CASSLLGTDTQYF.

The chain has TRBV6-5 and TRBJ2-4; D is ambiguous. Trimming cost V 4 bases and J 9 bases, with 7 bases left between them. CDR3 length equals 11 residues. Germline V gene lookup returns CDR1 MNHEY and CDR2 SVGAGI. CDR3 loop: CASSSEAIQYF. The CDR3 nucleotides read TGTGCCAGCAGTTCAGAGGCCATTCAGTACTTC.

The chain is built from TRBV7-3 and TRBJ1-2, with D uncertain. Trimming left V 5 bases short and J 7 bases short, with 20 bases between. Germline assignment: CDR1 SGHTA and CDR2 FQGTGA. The CDR3 runs to 15 residues. This CDR3 reads CASSRKHEGPIGYTF. The CDR3 DNA reads TGTGCCAGCAGCCGCAAACATGAAGGGCCTATTGGCTACACCTTC.

A word on this clone: Other DNA sequences of this sample code for an identical CDR3. V and J are TRBV27 and TRBJ2-7; TRBD1 or TRBD2 may be the D gene (5 bases each). Germline V lookup: CDR1 MNHEY, CDR2 SMNVEV (reference sequence). Trimming removed 4 bases at V and 2 bases at J, with 9 bases between. This CDR3 contains 13 residues. CDR3 in DNA: TGTGCCAGCAGTTCGACGGGGCCCTACGAGCAGTACTTC. This sequence encodes CASSSTGPYEQYF.

This chain connects TRBV28 to TRBJ1-5; D call uncertain. The CDR3 has 16 amino acids. Germline V lookup: CDR1 MDHEN, CDR2 SYDVKM. V dropped 3 bases and J dropped 7 bases, with 19 bases sitting between them. As DNA, the CDR3 is TGTGCCAGCAGTTTCCCCGAAAAAGATTTCGGGCAGCCCCAGCATTTT. As protein: CASSFPEKDFGQPQHF.

The chain has TRBV10-1 and TRBJ2-3, with 13 bases lining up with TRBD2. Germline CDR1 reads WNHNN; CDR2 reads SYGVQD (reference sequence). The CDR3 has 18 amino acids. The junction had 9 bases not matched to a gene; V was cut back by 0 bases and J by 6 bases. The CDR3 protein is CASSESPLAGGLADTQYF. The CDR3 DNA reads TGCGCCAGCAGTGAGTCCCCACTAGCGGGAGGGCTCGCTGATACGCAGTATTTT.

The V call is TRBV27, the J call TRBJ2-7; D not resolved. Germline CDR1 reads MNHEY; CDR2 reads SMNVEV (reference sequence). This CDR3 contains 13 residues. Trimming took 0 bases from V and 7 from J, leaving 10 bases between them. The CDR3: CASSLSSRMEQYF. The CDR3 DNA is TGTGCCAGCAGTTTATCTTCCCGAATGGAGCAGTACTTC.

CDR3 nucleotide sequence: TGTGCCAGCAGTACCTTCACTGGGGGGACTGAAGCTTTCTTT. Protein sequence: CASSTFTGGTEAFF. The rearrangement joins TRBV28 to TRBJ1-1; perhaps TRBD1 as D (5 bases). From germline, CDR1 is MDHEN and CDR2 SYDVKM. This CDR3 is built from 14 residues. V dropped 5 bases and J dropped 5 bases, with 15 bases sitting between them.

The rearrangement joins TRBV6-5 to TRBJ1-1; a possible D gene is TRBD1 (6 bases). CDR3 length: 14 residues. Germline CDR1 MNHEY, CDR2 SVGAGI. V lost 6 bases and J 3 bases, leaving 14 bases between the germline ends. The CDR3 loop reads CASSQTGMDTEAFF. The CDR3 DNA reads TGTGCCAGCAGCCAGACAGGAATGGACACTGAAGCTTTCTTT.

The CDR3 here is CASSSRDRVTGELFF. CDR3 bases: TGTGCCAGCAGTTCCCGGGACAGGGTAACCGGGGAGCTGTTTTTT. The V gene is TRBV27, the J gene TRBJ2-2, with TRBD1 matching over 9 bases. With 4 bases clipped from V and 5 bases from J, the junction kept 5 bases outside the gene matches. The CDR3 loop spans 15 amino acids. Germline-derived CDR1 and CDR2 are MNHEY and SMNVEV (reference sequence).

This chain joins TRBV2 and TRBJ2-7; perhaps TRBD2 as D (5 bases). CDR1 SNHLY and CDR2 FYNNEI come from the germline V gene. Trimming removed 4 bases from V and 4 bases from J, with 11 bases in between. The CDR3 consists of 13 residues. As DNA, the CDR3 is TGTGCCAGCAGTGGAGGTTGGGAGTACGAGCAGTACTTC. As protein: CASSGGWEYEQYF.

The chain is built from TRBV9 and TRBJ2-7; 7 bases are shared with TRBD1. The ends lost 8 bases at V and 0 bases at J; junction bases unmatched: 5. This CDR3 spans 13 amino acids. The germline CDR1 and CDR2 sequences are SGDLS and YYNGEE. The DNA of the CDR3 is TGTGCCAGTAACAGGGGCCCCTCCTACGAGCAGTACTTC. It translates to CASNRGPSYEQYF.

This rearrangement joins TRBV29-1 to TRBJ2-7, with 9 positions matching TRBD1. Germline CDR1 reads SQVTM; CDR2 reads ANQGSEA. Losses at the gene ends were 5 bases for V and 5 bases for J; bases not matched to a gene: 10. The CDR3 is made up of 14 amino acids. The CDR3 loop is CSVLGQGIRDEQYF. The DNA for the CDR3 is TGCAGCGTTCTCGGACAGGGGATCAGAGACGAGCAGTACTTC.

The chain recombines TRBV4-3 with TRBJ2-2; TRBD2 aligns across 11 bases. The germline V gene has CDR1 LGHNA and CDR2 YSLEER. The V segment lost 0 bases and the J segment 1 base; nucleotides outside the gene matches: 10. The CDR3 runs to 20 residues. In DNA, the CDR3 is TGCGCCAGCAGCCAAGATCAAACTAGCGGGAGTCGTAGGAACACCGGGGAGCTGTTTTTT. Translated: CASSQDQTSGSRRNTGELFF.

The chain combines TRBV7-5 with TRBJ2-7; the DNA was not used to check the table's D call, TRBD2. TRBV7-5 counts as a pseudogene. The CDR3 consists of 12 residues. This CDR3 reads CASGTSPYEQYF. In nucleotides, the CDR3 is TGTGCCAGCGGCACTAGCCCCTACGAGCAGTACTTC.

The chain recombines TRBV9 with TRBJ2-7; 8 bases map to TRBD2. The CDR3 is 14 amino acids. V dropped 5 bases and J dropped 4; count of bases not matched to a gene: 8. CDR1 and CDR2 (germline): SGDLS, YYNGEE. Written as DNA, the CDR3 is TGTGCCAGCAGTCTGGGGGAGCGGGGGTACGAGCAGTACTTC. Its translation: CASSLGERGYEQYF. The whole variable domain, filled in from reference TRBV9 and TRBJ2-7, reads DSGVTQTPKHLITATGQRVTLRCSPRSGDLSVYWYQQSLDQGLQFLIQYYNGEERAKGNILERFSAQQFPDLHSELNLSSLELGDSALYFCASSLGERGYEQYFGPGTRLTVT.

About this clone itself: The sample has other DNA sequences that encode this CDR3 too. The V and J genes are TRBV5-1 and TRBJ2-2; D is unresolved. CDR1 is SGHRS and CDR2 is YFSETQ in the germline V gene. V shed 1 base and J shed 1 base, with 5 bases lying between them. CDR3 length: 14 residues. Here the CDR3 reads CASSLSGNTGELFF. The CDR3 DNA is TGCGCCAGCAGCTTGTCGGGGAACACCGGGGAGCTGTTTTTT. Full variable domain (remainder filled in from reference TRBV5-1 and TRBJ2-2): KAGVTQTPRYLIKTRGQQVTLSCSPISGHRSVSWYQQTPGQGLQFLFEYFSETQRNKGNFPGRFSGRQFSNSRSEMNVSTLELGDSALYLCASSLSGNTGELFFGEGSRLTVL.

On this clone itself: Distinct nucleotide sequences in the sample also encode this CDR3. The J gene is TRBJ2-7, the V gene TRBV28; D perhaps matches TRBD2 (5 bases). Germline CDR1 and CDR2: MDHEN and SYDVKM. V was trimmed by 8 bases and J by 0 bases, leaving 8 bases between them. This CDR3 is built from 12 residues. For the CDR3, the DNA is TGTGCCAGCGGCGGAGGCTCCTACGAGCAGTACTTC. Its translation is CASGGGSYEQYF.

The rearrangement joins TRBV4-1 to TRBJ1-1, with no clear D. Trimming removed 2 bases from V and 8 bases from J, with 9 bases in between. Germline CDR1 MGHRA, CDR2 YSYEKL. This CDR3 has 12 amino acids. The CDR3 DNA sequence: TGCGCCAGCAGCCAACTCGGAGTCGAAGCTTTCTTT. As protein: CASSQLGVEAFF.

V is TRBV5-4 and J is TRBJ2-5; possible D gene TRBD2, 5 bases. V was pared by 2 bases and J by 5 bases, with 13 bases between. The CDR3 loop spans 14 amino acids. Germline CDR1 and CDR2: SGHNT and YYREEE (reference sequence). CDR3 coding DNA: TGTGCCAGCAGCTTAAGCGGAGCCCGGGAGACCCAGTACTTC. Its translation is CASSLSGARETQYF.

The chain couples TRBV7-9 to TRBJ1-1; tentative D call: TRBD1 (5 bases). V was clipped by 2 bases and J by 4 bases, with 11 bases between them. The V gene's germline CDR1 is SEHNR and CDR2 FQNEAQ (reference sequence). The CDR3 has 14 residues. In DNA form, the CDR3 reads TGTGCCAGCAGCTTACCAGGGATGGGCACTGAAGCTTTCTTT. As protein: CASSLPGMGTEAFF.

V is TRBV29-1 and J is TRBJ2-5, with 12 bases lining up with TRBD2. The trim removed 4 bases at V and 5 bases at J, leaving 17 bases unmatched. Germline assignment: CDR1 SQVTM and CDR2 ANQGSEA. CDR3 size: 18 residues. In nucleotides, the CDR3 is TGCAGCGTTGGGCGGTCCGCGCTAGCGGGAGGGCCTGAGGAGACCCAGTACTTC. It encodes CSVGRSALAGGPEETQYF.

Note on this clone: Within the sample, other DNA sequences also encode this same CDR3. The V and J genes are TRBV7-9 and TRBJ2-5, with 12 bases aligning to TRBD1. Unmatched junction bases numbered 5, after V lost 4 bases and J lost 5 bases. Per the germline V gene, CDR1 is SEHNR and CDR2 is FQNEAQ (reference sequence). This CDR3 is 15 amino acids long. Written as DNA, the CDR3 is TGTGCCAGCAGCTCGGGGACAGGGGGCAGGGAGACCCAGTACTTC. As protein: CASSSGTGGRETQYF. Looking up the rest from reference TRBV7-9 and TRBJ2-5 gives the full variable domain: DTGVSQNPRHKITKRGQNVTFRCDPISEHNRLYWYRQTLGQGPEFLTYFQNEAQLEKSRLLSDRFSAERPKGSFSTLEIQRTEQGDSAMYLCASSSGTGGRETQYFGPGTRLLVL.

The CDR3 DNA reads TGTGCCAGCATGCCTGGGGCTAGATCGGGTAATGAGCAGTTCTTC. The encoded protein is CASMPGARSGNEQFF. This chain links TRBV6-5 with TRBJ2-1, with a weak D call TRBD1 (5 bases). Germline CDR1 is MNHEY and CDR2 is SVGAGI. The CDR3 sequence is 15 residues long. Trimming removed 7 bases at V and 7 bases at J, with 20 bases between.

The V and J genes are TRBV11-2 and TRBJ2-1; 13 bases align to TRBD2. The CDR3 is 15 amino acids. With 5 bases clipped from V and 8 bases from J, the junction kept 6 bases outside the gene matches. CDR1 is SGHAT and CDR2 is FQNNGV in the germline V gene. The CDR3 DNA follows: TGTGCCAGCAGCAAAAGGACTAGCGGGAGCTATGAGCAGTTCTTC. Translating it yields CASSKRTSGSYEQFF.

The chain couples TRBV9 to TRBJ2-3; 8 bases match TRBD1. Germline loops: CDR1 SGDLS, CDR2 YYNGEE. The V gene end was trimmed by 4 bases and the J gene end by 4 bases; junction bases not matched to a gene: 5. The CDR3 has 14 residues. This chain's CDR3 is CASSLRGPPDTQYF. CDR3 bases: TGTGCCAGCAGCCTCAGGGGGCCCCCAGATACGCAGTATTTT.

About this clone itself: The sample carries other DNA sequences with the same CDR3. The chain has TRBV20-1 and TRBJ2-1; TRBD2 might be the D (5 bases). Germline lookup yields CDR1 DFQATT and CDR2 SNEGSKA (reference sequence). Trimming stripped 5 bases from V and 5 bases from J, with 7 bases between. The CDR3 length is 11 residues. The CDR3 DNA sequence: TGCAGTGCTTCACTAGACAATGAGCAGTTCTTC. This gives the protein CSASLDNEQFF.